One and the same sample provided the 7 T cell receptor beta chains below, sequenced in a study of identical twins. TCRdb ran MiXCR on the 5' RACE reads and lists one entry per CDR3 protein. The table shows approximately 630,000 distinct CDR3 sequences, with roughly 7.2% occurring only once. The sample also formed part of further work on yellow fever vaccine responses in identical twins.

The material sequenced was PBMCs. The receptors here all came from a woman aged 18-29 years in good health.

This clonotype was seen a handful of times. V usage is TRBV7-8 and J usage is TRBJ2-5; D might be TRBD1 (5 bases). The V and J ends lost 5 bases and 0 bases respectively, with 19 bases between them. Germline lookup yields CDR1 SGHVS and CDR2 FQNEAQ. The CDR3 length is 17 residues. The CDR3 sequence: CASSRGWGRSNQETQYF. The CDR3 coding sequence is TGTGCCAGCAGCCGTGGGTGGGGCCGATCAAACCAAGAGACCCAGTACTTC.

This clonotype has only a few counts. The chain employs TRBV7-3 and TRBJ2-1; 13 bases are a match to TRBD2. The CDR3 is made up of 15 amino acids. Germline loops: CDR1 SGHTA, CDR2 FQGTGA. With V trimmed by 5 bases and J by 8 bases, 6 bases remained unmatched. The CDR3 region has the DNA TGTGCCAGCAGCCTCACTAGCGGGAGGGCAGATGAGCAGTTCTTC. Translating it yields CASSLTSGRADEQFF.

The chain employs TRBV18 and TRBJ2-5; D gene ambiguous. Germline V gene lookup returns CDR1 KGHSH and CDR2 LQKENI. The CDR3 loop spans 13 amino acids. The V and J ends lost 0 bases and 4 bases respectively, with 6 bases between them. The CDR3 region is CASSPPLTETQYF. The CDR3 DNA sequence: TGTGCCAGCTCACCACCGTTAACAGAGACCCAGTACTTC.

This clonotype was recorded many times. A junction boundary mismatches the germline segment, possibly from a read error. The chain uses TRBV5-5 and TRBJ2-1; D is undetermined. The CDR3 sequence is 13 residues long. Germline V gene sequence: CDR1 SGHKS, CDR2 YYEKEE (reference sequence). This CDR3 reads CASSRASFNEQFF. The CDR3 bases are TGTGCCAGCAGCCGGGCGTCCTTCAATGAGCAGTTCTTC.

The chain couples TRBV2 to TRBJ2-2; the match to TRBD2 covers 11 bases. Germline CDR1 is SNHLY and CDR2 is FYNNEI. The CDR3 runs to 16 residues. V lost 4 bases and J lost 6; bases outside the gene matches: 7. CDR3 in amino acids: CASSGGTSGNAGELFF. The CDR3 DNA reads TGTGCCAGCAGTGGAGGGACTAGCGGTAATGCCGGGGAGCTGTTTTTT. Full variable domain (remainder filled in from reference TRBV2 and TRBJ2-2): EPEVTQTPSHQVTQMGQEVILRCVPISNHLYFYWYRQILGQKVEFLVSFYNNEISEKSEIFDDQFSVERPDGSNFTLKIRSTKLEDSAMYFCASSGGTSGNAGELFFGEGSRLTVL.

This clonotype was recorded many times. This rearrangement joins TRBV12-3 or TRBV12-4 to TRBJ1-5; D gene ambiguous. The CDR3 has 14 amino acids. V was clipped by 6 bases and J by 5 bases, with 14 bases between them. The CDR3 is CASSPLQNYQPQHF. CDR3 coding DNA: TGTGCCAGCAGCCCCCTCCAGAACTATCAGCCCCAGCATTTT.

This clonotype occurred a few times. The CDR3 bases are TGTGCCAGCAGTACCCGGGACAGGGTTCCCTACAATGAGCAGTTCTTC. Its protein is CASSTRDRVPYNEQFF. The rearrangement joins TRBV6-4 to TRBJ2-1; 9 nucleotides agree with TRBD1. The CDR3 runs 16 residues. Trimming took 5 bases from V and 2 from J; bases not matched to a gene: 7. Germline V gives CDR1 MRHNA, CDR2 SNTAGT.